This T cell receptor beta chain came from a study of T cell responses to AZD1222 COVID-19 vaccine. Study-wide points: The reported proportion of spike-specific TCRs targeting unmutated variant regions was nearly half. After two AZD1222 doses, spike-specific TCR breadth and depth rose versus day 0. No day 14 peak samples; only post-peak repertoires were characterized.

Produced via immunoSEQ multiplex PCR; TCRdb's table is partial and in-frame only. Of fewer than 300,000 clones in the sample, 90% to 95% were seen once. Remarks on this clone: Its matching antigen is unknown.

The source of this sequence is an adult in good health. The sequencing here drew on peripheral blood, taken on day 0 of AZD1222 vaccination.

CDR3 loop: CASSIRRTTYEQYF. Written as DNA, the CDR3 is TGTGCCAGTAGTATACGTAGAACCACCTACGAGCAGTACTTC. This chain links TRBV19 with TRBJ2-7; D is unresolved. This CDR3 is 14 amino acids long. V shed 2 bases and J shed 2 bases, with 10 bases lying between them. CDR1 and CDR2 (germline): LNHDA, SQIVND (reference sequence). The full variable domain, rest sourced from reference TRBV19 and TRBJ2-7, is DGGITQSPKYLFRKEGQNVTLSCEQNLNHDAMYWYRQDPGQGLRLIYYSQIVNDFQKGDIAEGYSVSREKKESFPLTVTSAQKNPTAFYLCASSIRRTTYEQYFGPGTRLTVT.